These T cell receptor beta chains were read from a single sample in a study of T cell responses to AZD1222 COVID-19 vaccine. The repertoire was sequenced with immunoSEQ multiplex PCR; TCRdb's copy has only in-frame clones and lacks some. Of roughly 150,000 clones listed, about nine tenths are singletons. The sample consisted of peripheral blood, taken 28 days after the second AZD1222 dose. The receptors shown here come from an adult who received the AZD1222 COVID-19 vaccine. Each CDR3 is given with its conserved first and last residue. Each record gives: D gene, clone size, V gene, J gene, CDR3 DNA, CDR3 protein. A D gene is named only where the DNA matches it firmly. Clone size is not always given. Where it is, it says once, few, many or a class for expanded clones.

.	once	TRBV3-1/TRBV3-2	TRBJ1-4	TGTGCCAGCAGCCTGGGGGGGCGCGGAACTAATGAAAAACTGTTTTTT	CASSLGGRGTNEKLFF
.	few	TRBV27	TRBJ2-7	TGTGCCAGCAGTCCTACCCCTCAGGGGGAGCAGTACTTC	CASSPTPQGEQYF
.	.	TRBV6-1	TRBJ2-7	TGTGCCAGCAGTGACGGGTACGAGCAGTACTTC	CASSDGYEQYF
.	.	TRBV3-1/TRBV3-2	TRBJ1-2	TGTGCCAGCAGCCCCAAAGAAGGCGGACACACTAACTATGGCTACACCTTC	CASSPKEGGHTNYGYTF
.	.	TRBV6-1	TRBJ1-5	TGTGCCAGCAGTGAAGTGAATGTTGGGGGTGGTCAGCCCCAGCATTTT	CASSEVNVGGGQPQHF
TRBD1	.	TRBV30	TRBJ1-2	TGTGCCTGGGGCCCGGACAGGGGCTCGTATGGCTACACCTTC	CAWGPDRGSYGYTF
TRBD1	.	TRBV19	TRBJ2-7	TGTGCCAGTAGTATAACGCGGACAGGGGGGAACGAGCAGTACTTC	CASSITRTGGNEQYF
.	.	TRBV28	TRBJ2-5	TGTGCCAGCAGTCCAGGGGGGACGGAAGAGACCCAGTACTTC	CASSPGGTEETQYF
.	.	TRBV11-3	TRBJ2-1	TGTGCCAGCAGCAGAACGGGAGCCTACAATGAGCAGTTCTTC	CASSRTGAYNEQFF
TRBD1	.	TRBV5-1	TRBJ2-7	TGCGCCAGCAATACAGGGACAGGGAAGTTTGGCGAGCAGTACTTC	CASNTGTGKFGEQYF
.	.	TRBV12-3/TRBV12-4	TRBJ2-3	TGTGCCAGCAGTTTTAGCACAGATACGCAGTATTTT	CASSFSTDTQYF
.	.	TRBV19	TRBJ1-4	TGTGCCAGTAGTATGGGGCAGTCTAATGAAAAACTGTTTTTT	CASSMGQSNEKLFF
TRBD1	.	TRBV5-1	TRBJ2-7	TGCGCCAGCAGCTTAGGACAGGGCTCGACCTACGAGCAGTACTTC	CASSLGQGSTYEQYF
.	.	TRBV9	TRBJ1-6	TGTGCCAGCAGCGTAGGGAGGGTTTCACCCCTCCACTTT	CASSVGRVSPLHF
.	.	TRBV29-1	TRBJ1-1	TGCAGCGTTGAAGGTCGTCAGGGTCTTAACACTGAAGCTTTCTTT	CSVEGRQGLNTEAFF
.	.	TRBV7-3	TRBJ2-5	TGTGCCAGCAGCTTATCAGGAGACCAAGAGACCCAGTACTTC	CASSLSGDQETQYF
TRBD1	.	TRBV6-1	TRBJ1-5	TGTGCCAGCAGTGAAGCGGGGGGACAGGGTCAGCCCCAGCATTTT	CASSEAGGQGQPQHF
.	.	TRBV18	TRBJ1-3	TGTGCCAGCTCACCAAGGACGTCAGCTGGAAACACCATATATTTT	CASSPRTSAGNTIYF
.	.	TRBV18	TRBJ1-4	TGTGCCAGCTCGTCCGCGGGGCAGGGTGCTAATGAAAAACTGTTTTTT	CASSSAGQGANEKLFF
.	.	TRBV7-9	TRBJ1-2	TGTGCCAGCAGCTTTTTCGGGGGGGAAGGCTATGGCTACACCTTC	CASSFFGGEGYGYTF
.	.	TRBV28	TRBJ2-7	TGTGCCAGCACTGTAAACTCCTACGAGCAGTACTTC	CASTVNSYEQYF
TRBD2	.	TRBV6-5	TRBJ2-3	TGTGCCAGCAGTTTAGCGGGGGGCGCTAGCACAGATACGCAGTATTTT	CASSLAGGASTDTQYF
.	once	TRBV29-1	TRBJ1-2	TGCAGCGCACAGGATTACTATGGCTACACCTTC	CSAQDYYGYTF
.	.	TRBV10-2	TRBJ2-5	TGCGCCAGCAGTGAGTCAGGGGAGACCCAGTACTTC	CASSESGETQYF
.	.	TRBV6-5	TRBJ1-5	TGTGCCAGCAGCCTACAGGGAAAAGGGCAGCCCCAGCATTTT	CASSLQGKGQPQHF
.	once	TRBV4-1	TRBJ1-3	TGCGCCAGCAGCCAAGCAGAGCCTTTCTCTGGAAACACCATATATTTT	CASSQAEPFSGNTIYF
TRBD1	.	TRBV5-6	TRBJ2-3	TGTGCCAGCAGCCCCTGGACAGGGTCGGGCACAGATACGCAGTATTTT	CASSPWTGSGTDTQYF
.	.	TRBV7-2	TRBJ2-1	TGTGCCAGCAGCTCCGTCGGGGGTGCAGATGAGCAGTTCTTC	CASSSVGGADEQFF
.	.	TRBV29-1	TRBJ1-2	TGCAGCGTTGAAGATCACAACTATGGCTACACCTTC	CSVEDHNYGYTF
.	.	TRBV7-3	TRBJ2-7	TGTGCCAGCAGCTTAGGACCAGGGTATTCCGAGCAGTACTTC	CASSLGPGYSEQYF
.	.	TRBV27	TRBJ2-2	TGTGCCAGCGGCCCCGGTTCGGTTCTGTTCACCGGGGAGCTGTTTTTT	CASGPGSVLFTGELFF
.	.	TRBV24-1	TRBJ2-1	TGTGCCACCAGTGATTTAAAGGGCTTTAGCTCCTACAATGAGCAGTTCTTC	CATSDLKGFSSYNEQFF
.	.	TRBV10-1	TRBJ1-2	TGCGCCAGCAGTACTGACAGAGGTCATGGCTACACCTTC	CASSTDRGHGYTF
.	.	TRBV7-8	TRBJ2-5	TGTGCCAGCAGCTTAGTTAGGTTCGAGACCCAGTACTTC	CASSLVRFETQYF
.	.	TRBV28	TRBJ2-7	TGTGCCAGCAACCTACAGGGGAGGTACGAGCAGTACTTC	CASNLQGRYEQYF
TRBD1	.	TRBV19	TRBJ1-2	TGTGCCGCAGGAGAAAGGACAGGGGCCAACTATGGCTACACCTTC	CAAGERTGANYGYTF
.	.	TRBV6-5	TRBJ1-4	TGTGCCAGCAGTCTCGGGTTTGCTGGAAAACTGTTTTTT	CASSLGFAGKLFF
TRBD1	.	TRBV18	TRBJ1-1	TGTGCCAGCTCACTATCGACAGGGGACACTGAAGCTTTCTTT	CASSLSTGDTEAFF
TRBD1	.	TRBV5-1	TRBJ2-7	TGCGCCAGCAGCCCCACACCCACGACAGGGGGGCACGAGCAGTACTTC	CASSPTPTTGGHEQYF
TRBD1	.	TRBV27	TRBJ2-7	TGTGCCAGCAGTCTGGGGACAGGGTTTTACGAGCAGTACTTC	CASSLGTGFYEQYF
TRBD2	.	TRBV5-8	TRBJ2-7	TGTGCCAGCACATTCTCGGCGGGGGGCACCTACGAGCAGTACTTC	CASTFSAGGTYEQYF
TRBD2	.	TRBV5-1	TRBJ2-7	TGCGCCAGCAGCTCCCTAGCGGGGGGCAACTACGAGCAGTACTTC	CASSSLAGGNYEQYF
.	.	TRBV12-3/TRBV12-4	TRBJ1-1	TGTGCCAGCACGTGGCAGGGGAACACTGAAGCTTTCTTT	CASTWQGNTEAFF
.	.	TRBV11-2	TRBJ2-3	TGTGCCAGCAGCTTATCGATCGCTACAGATACGCAGTATTTT	CASSLSIATDTQYF
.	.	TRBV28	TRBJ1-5	TGTGCCAGCAGTGCAGGGACTCCCTGGGGATTTAGCAATCAGCCCCAGCATTTT	CASSAGTPWGFSNQPQHF